Here is one T cell receptor (beta chain) with its context. The entry originates in a study of T cell changes during pregnancy in multiple sclerosis. Trimming took 7 bases from V and 8 from J; bases not matched to a gene: 9. In germline, CDR1 is LGHNA, CDR2 YNFKEQ. CDR3 length: 13 residues. The repertoire was sequenced with immunoSEQ multiplex PCR; TCRdb's copy has only in-frame clones and lacks some. The table lists about 92,000 clones, around 93% of them singletons. The material was peripheral blood, obtained in the third trimester of pregnancy. This TCR derives from a female donor with multiple sclerosis, enrolled in a pregnancy study. V usage is TRBV4-2 and J usage is TRBJ1-2; TRBD1 aligns across 8 bases. CDR3: CASNGQGLEGYTF. The DNA of the CDR3 is TGTGCCAGCAACGGACAGGGACTTGAGGGCTACACCTTC.